This T cell receptor beta chain appears in the sequencing data of a study of CD8 T cells in ankylosing spondylitis. Findings and caveats of the study: Enrichment of disease-linked clones was reportedly significant in matched ankylosing spondylitis synovial fluid. A TCR beta motif made of fewer than ten highly homologous variants seemed typical of ankylosing spondylitis blood. Disease-linked clones bore a CD8+ phenotype, appearing relatively rarely in peripheral blood.

There are a few counts of this clonotype. The antigen remains unidentified. The CDR3 covers 14 residues. The V end was cut by 2 bases, the J end by 2 bases, with 12 bases between. Germline values: CDR1 SQVTM, CDR2 ANQGSEA. Quantitative 5'-RACE was performed with molecular barcodes, and it yielded the TCR beta libraries. TCRdb processed the 5' RACE reads anew with MiXCR; each CDR3 protein has one entry. The sample includes fewer than 500,000 distinct CDR3 sequences, approximately 26% seen only once; the top ten take roughly 1%. Material: blood, either unsorted or a sorted T cell fraction (not recorded which). This TCR derives from a male donor with ankylosing spondylitis. The chain recombines TRBV29-1 with TRBJ1-2; D is uncertain. CDR3 DNA: TGCAGCGTTGAACCCCCGGCACGAAACTATGGCTACACCTTC. Translating it yields CSVEPPARNYGYTF.